This TCR beta chain stems from a study of identical twins. A universal primer site was added by template switching, and unique molecular identifiers were carried by the cDNA. TCRdb passed the 5' RACE reads through MiXCR, listing each CDR3 protein once. The repertoire holds 500,000 to 700,000 distinct CDR3 sequences, 7% to 7.5% seen once, with around 1.6% in the top ten. This clonotype was counted between two and nine times. Its antigen is not known. Study results and limitations: Its conclusions, products of cross-sectional statistical analysis, did not come from following the same donors. For cord blood, abundant beta clonotypes had fewer insertions, unlike memory repertoires, which showed none.

Germline V gene data show CDR1 as SGHDT and CDR2 as YYEEEE. The CDR3 consists of 16 residues. V shed 1 base and J 2 bases; nucleotides not matched to a gene: 7. These data are also associated with another study on yellow fever vaccine responses in identical twins.

V and J are TRBV5-6 and TRBJ2-3; 7 bases map to TRBD2. The sequence was collected from a woman aged 18-35 years in good health. Sequenced: PBMCs. CDR3 region: CASSLSPSGYTDTQYF. CDR3 nucleotides: TGTGCCAGCAGCTTGTCACCTAGCGGCTACACAGATACGCAGTATTTT.